This entry lists 30 T cell receptor beta chains sequenced from one sample in a study of blood T cells in healthy people across ages. Then a second PCR, running roughly 7 to 11 cycles, was carried out with a sample-barcoded 5' primer and a J-beta primer mix. Using its own MiXCR run on the 5' RACE reads, TCRdb lists one record per CDR3 protein. The data contain 1.4 million to 1.5 million distinct CDR3 sequences, 42% of them singletons. Sequencing used blood. The source of these receptors is a woman under 30 in good health.

The chain is built from TRBV11-2 and TRBJ1-5; 7 bases match TRBD1. The V gene's germline CDR1 is SGHAT and CDR2 FQNNGV. The CDR3 runs to 18 residues. The V segment lost 4 bases and the J segment 7 bases; nucleotides outside the gene matches: 19. The CDR3 DNA sequence: TGTGCCAGCAGCTCACACGTTCCGGGACAGCCGGCGGTACAGCCCCAGCATTTT. Encoded protein: CASSSHVPGQPAVQPQHF.

This clonotype has more than one count but fewer than ten. The V and J genes are TRBV25-1 and TRBJ2-7, with no clear D. Germline CDR1 MGHDK, CDR2 SYGVNS. V was shortened by 3 bases and J by 2 bases, with 8 bases between the two germline ends. The CDR3 runs to 13 residues. DNA of the CDR3: TGTGCCAGCAGTGACTTACCAGCCTACGAGCAGTACTTC. It encodes CASSDLPAYEQYF.

This clonotype was detected a few times. The V gene is TRBV29-1, the J gene TRBJ2-6; TRBD1 agrees at 7 bases. The CDR3 has 15 residues. J lost 0 bases, V lost 7 bases, and 6 bases had no gene match. Germline assignment: CDR1 SQVTM and CDR2 ANQGSEA. The CDR3 DNA reads as TGCAGCGCCAGGGACAGCTTCTCTGGGGCCAACGTCCTGACTTTC. Translated, it gives CSARDSFSGANVLTF.

V usage is TRBV9 and J usage is TRBJ1-2; 7 nucleotides match TRBD1. The trim removed 3 bases at V and 0 bases at J, leaving 5 bases unmatched. Looked up from germline, CDR1 is SGDLS and CDR2 is YYNGEE. This CDR3 spans 15 amino acids. CDR3 nucleotide sequence: TGTGCCAGCAGCGCAGGGGACAGTACTAACTATGGCTACACCTTC. Protein sequence: CASSAGDSTNYGYTF.

The rearrangement links TRBV12-3 or TRBV12-4 to TRBJ2-1; 13 nucleotides agree with TRBD2. The CDR3 covers 17 residues. V lost 5 bases, J lost 2 bases, and 6 bases stayed unmatched. CDR3 nucleotide sequence: TGTGCCAGCAGTCCCTGGACTAGCGGGGGCGCCTACAATGAGCAGTTCTTC. Translated: CASSPWTSGGAYNEQFF.

The chain carries TRBV7-2 and TRBJ2-7; 8 bases align to TRBD2. CDR1 and CDR2 (germline): SGHTA, FQGNSA. The CDR3 has 14 amino acids. V lost 6 bases to trimming and J lost 3 bases; unmatched junction nucleotides: 7. CDR3 in amino acids: CASSWGLGIYEQYF. Written as DNA, the CDR3 is TGTGCCAGCAGTTGGGGACTAGGGATCTACGAGCAGTACTTC.

A note on this clonotype: One end of the junction is discordant with germline, which a read error may explain. The CDR3 DNA is TGTGCCAGCAGCCTACAGGGTTCCAATGGCCACACCTTC. Residues: CASSLQGSNGHTF. V gene TRBV7-2 combines with J gene TRBJ1-2; D might be TRBD1 (6 bases). This CDR3 region has 13 residues. The germline gives CDR1 SGHTA, CDR2 FQGNSA.

The V and J genes are TRBV20-1 and TRBJ2-5, with D tentatively TRBD2 (6 bases). V was shortened by 4 bases and J by 1 base, with 13 bases between the two germline ends. The germline V gene encodes CDR1 DFQATT and CDR2 SNEGSKA (reference sequence). The CDR3 runs to 14 residues. CDR3 DNA sequence: TGCAGTGCTAAAGGAGGAGGGGCCCAAGAGACCCAGTACTTC. As protein: CSAKGGGAQETQYF.

J is TRBJ2-2 and V is TRBV20-1; possible D gene TRBD2, 5 bases. The CDR3 totals 14 residues. The germline V and J ends were trimmed by 2 bases and 5 bases, with 12 bases remaining between them. CDR1 and CDR2 from the germline V gene are DFQATT and SNEGSKA (reference sequence). This CDR3 reads CSARSGRLTGELFF. CDR3 nucleotides: TGCAGTGCTAGAAGCGGTCGGTTAACCGGGGAGCTGTTTTTT.

The V and J genes are TRBV6-4 and TRBJ2-1; TRBD2 matches at 14 bases. V lost 5 bases, J lost 0 bases, and 9 bases stayed unmatched. This CDR3 has 19 amino acids. Germline CDR1 is MRHNA and CDR2 is SNTAGT. CDR3 region: CASSPGLAGGPLSYNEQFF. DNA for the CDR3: TGTGCCAGCAGTCCTGGACTAGCGGGGGGCCCTCTCTCCTACAATGAGCAGTTCTTC.

This clonotype was picked up a small number of times. The CDR3 protein is CASSMGTGGWETQYF. As DNA, the CDR3 is TGTGCCAGCAGCATGGGGACAGGGGGATGGGAGACCCAGTACTTC. This chain connects TRBV6-2 or TRBV6-3 to TRBJ2-5; 11 bases map to TRBD1. The germline V gene encodes CDR1 MNHEY and CDR2 SVGEGT. The CDR3 length is 15 residues. Losses at the gene ends were 6 bases for V and 5 bases for J; bases not matched to a gene: 8.

The rearrangement links TRBV6-2 or TRBV6-3 to TRBJ2-7, with 9 bases fitting TRBD1. The CDR3 totals 16 residues. V dropped 0 bases and J dropped 3; count of bases not matched to a gene: 6. Per the germline V gene, CDR1 is MNHEY and CDR2 is SVGEGT. DNA for the CDR3: TGTGCCAGCAGTTACTCCGTGGGACAGGGAGACTACGAGCAGTACTTC. Protein product: CASSYSVGQGDYEQYF.

This chain links TRBV4-1 with TRBJ2-1; tentatively, D is TRBD1 or TRBD2 (5 bases each). Per the germline V gene, CDR1 is MGHRA and CDR2 is YSYEKL. With 3 bases removed from V and 8 bases from J, the gap between germline ends came to 17 bases. The CDR3 is 15 residues long. CDR3 protein: CASSQTPGASYEQFF. The CDR3 region has the DNA TGCGCCAGCAGCCAGACCCCCGGGGCGTCTTATGAGCAGTTCTTC.

This clonotype was observed a few times. The rearrangement links TRBV11-2 to TRBJ2-3; D might be TRBD2 (6 bases). The CDR3 is 16 amino acids. CDR1 SGHAT and CDR2 FQNNGV come from the germline V gene. V was clipped by 2 bases and J by 1 base, with 13 bases between them. The CDR3, as DNA: TGTGCCAGCAGCTTACTCGGGGGAGCCCGCACAGATACGCAGTATTTT. This encodes CASSLLGGARTDTQYF.

This clonotype was seen only a few times. The rearrangement joins TRBV4-1 to TRBJ1-6; D remains ambiguous. V dropped 5 bases and J dropped 6 bases, with 8 bases sitting between them. The germline V gene has CDR1 MGHRA and CDR2 YSYEKL. The CDR3 sequence is 13 residues long. CDR3 DNA sequence: TGCGCCAGCAGCGGTTCTCTTAATTCACCCCTCCACTTT. Residues: CASSGSLNSPLHF.

This clonotype was seen more than once but under ten times. The chain joins TRBV5-1 to TRBJ1-2; D not certain. V lost 1 base to trimming and J lost 4 bases, with 8 bases between them. This CDR3 is built from 13 residues. In germline, CDR1 is SGHRS, CDR2 YFSETQ. The CDR3 region has the DNA TGCGCCAGCAGCTTGACTACCTTCTATGGCTACACCTTC. It codes for CASSLTTFYGYTF.

This clonotype was seen a single time. V and J are TRBV7-9 and TRBJ1-3; weak D call: TRBD1 (6 bases). The germline V gene encodes CDR1 SEHNR and CDR2 FQNEAQ (reference sequence). The CDR3 consists of 18 residues. Trimming removed 1 base at V and 2 bases at J, with 18 bases between. The CDR3 region is CASSLEPGSAGAGNTIYF. The CDR3 nucleotides are TGTGCCAGCAGCTTAGAACCGGGGTCGGCAGGGGCTGGAAACACCATATATTTT. Variable domain in full (rest from reference TRBV7-9 and TRBJ1-3): DTGVSQNPRHKITKRGQNVTFRCDPISEHNRLYWYRQTLGQGPEFLTYFQNEAQLEKSRLLSDRFSAERPKGSFSTLEIQRTEQGDSAMYLCASSLEPGSAGAGNTIYFGEGSWLTVV.

This clonotype was observed at least ten times. J is TRBJ2-1 and V is TRBV6-6; 11 nucleotides align to TRBD2. J lost 8 bases, V lost 6 bases, and 3 bases had no gene match. Germline V gene sequence: CDR1 MNHNY, CDR2 SVGAGI (reference sequence). The length of the CDR3 is 13 residues. CDR3 protein: CASRTSGSDEQFF. DNA for the CDR3: TGTGCCAGCAGAACTAGCGGGAGCGATGAGCAGTTCTTC.

This sequence joins TRBV6-1 and TRBJ2-7; weak D call: TRBD1 (6 bases). CDR1 is MNHNS, CDR2 SASEGT, per germline. V gave up 6 bases and J gave up 6 bases, with 18 bases separating them. There are 14 residues in the CDR3. DNA of the CDR3: TGTGCCAGCAGCAAAAACAGGGATACGGGCGAGCAGTACTTC. This gives the protein CASSKNRDTGEQYF.

The V and J genes are TRBV5-1 and TRBJ2-1; 8 nucleotides line up with TRBD2. The CDR3 spans 13 residues. V dropped 4 bases and J dropped 6; count of bases not matched to a gene: 3. Germline V gene sequence: CDR1 SGHRS, CDR2 YFSETQ. DNA for the CDR3: TGCGCCAGCAGCACGGGACTAGTCAATGAGCAGTTCTTC. This translates into CASSTGLVNEQFF.

J is TRBJ2-5 and V is TRBV5-1; 7 nucleotides align to TRBD1. The J call is uncertain, as TRBJ2-7 better fits the DNA end. Germline V gene data show CDR1 as SGHRS and CDR2 as YFSETQ. The CDR3 is 14 amino acids. CDR3 amino acids: CASSRVRDSYEQYF. For the CDR3, the DNA is TGCGCCAGCAGCAGGGTCCGGGACAGCTACGAGCAGTACTTC.

The chain recombines TRBV29-1 with TRBJ1-5; D is perhaps TRBD1 (5 bases). V was shortened by 3 bases and J by 0 bases, with 15 bases between the two germline ends. From germline, CDR1 is SQVTM and CDR2 ANQGSEA. The CDR3 has 16 amino acids. The CDR3 reads CSVDSREGHSNQPQHF. The CDR3 bases are TGCAGCGTTGATAGCAGGGAGGGCCATAGCAATCAGCCCCAGCATTTT.

This clonotype was seen a few times. The chain combines TRBV10-3 with TRBJ2-7, with D possibly TRBD2 on 6 matching bases. V lost 3 bases to trimming and J lost 6 bases, with 27 bases between them. Germline V gene data show CDR1 as ENHRY and CDR2 as SYGVKD. This CDR3 is 18 amino acids long. The CDR3 DNA sequence: TGTGCCATCAGTGACTTATATCTCGGAGGGGACGGATCGGGCGAGCAGTACTTC. Translated, it gives CAISDLYLGGDGSGEQYF.

Written as DNA, the CDR3 is TGCGCCAGCAGCTCAGGGGAGTTCACAGATACGCAGTATTTT. Translating gives CASSSGEFTDTQYF. V usage is TRBV5-1 and J usage is TRBJ2-3, with D perhaps TRBD1 (6 bases). V was cut by 3 bases and J by 2 bases, with 10 bases left in between. The length of the CDR3 is 14 residues. Germline CDR1 reads SGHRS; CDR2 reads YFSETQ. The full variable domain, rest sourced from reference TRBV5-1 and TRBJ2-3, is KAGVTQTPRYLIKTRGQQVTLSCSPISGHRSVSWYQQTPGQGLQFLFEYFSETQRNKGNFPGRFSGRQFSNSRSEMNVSTLELGDSALYLCASSSGEFTDTQYFGPGTRLTVL.

The genes are TRBV29-1 and TRBJ2-7, with D perhaps being TRBD1 or TRBD2 (5 bases each). CDR1 is SQVTM, CDR2 ANQGSEA, per germline. The CDR3 consists of 14 residues. V dropped 4 bases and J dropped 7 bases, with 20 bases sitting between them. This chain's CDR3 is CSVAGTGPYNEQYF. The CDR3 DNA reads TGCAGCGTTGCCGGGACGGGCCCCTACAATGAGCAGTACTTC.

This clonotype was recorded a few times. This chain links TRBV6-1 with TRBJ1-2, with unresolved D. The CDR3 totals 14 residues. Trimming cost V 2 bases and J 2 bases, with 9 bases left between them. Germline assignment: CDR1 MNHNS and CDR2 SASEGT. This chain's CDR3 is CASSENEGNYGYTF. The DNA for the CDR3 is TGTGCCAGCAGTGAAAACGAGGGAAACTATGGCTACACCTTC.

The CDR3 loop is CASSLEGASFYGYTF. CDR3 DNA: TGTGCCAGCAGCCTGGAGGGGGCCTCCTTTTATGGCTACACCTTC. The chain uses TRBV7-2 and TRBJ1-2, with 7 nucleotides matching TRBD1. V lost 5 bases and J lost 5; bases outside the gene matches: 11. This CDR3 is built from 15 residues. Germline CDR1 reads SGHTA; CDR2 reads FQGNSA. Supplemented by reference TRBV7-2 and TRBJ1-2, the full variable domain reads GAGVSQSPSNKVTEKGKDVELRCDPISGHTALYWYRQSLGQGLEFLIYFQGNSAPDKSGLPSDRFSAERTGGSVSTLTIQRTQQEDSAVYLCASSLEGASFYGYTFGSGTRLTVV.

In this sample, this clonotype turned up a few times. This chain links TRBV9 with TRBJ2-1; no firm D call. The CDR3 consists of 14 residues. The V gene lost 0 bases and the J gene lost 3 bases, with 7 bases spanning the gap. Germline-derived CDR1 and CDR2 are SGDLS and YYNGEE. CDR3 sequence reads: CASSVDPVYNEQFF. Written as DNA, the CDR3 is TGTGCCAGCAGCGTAGACCCAGTCTACAATGAGCAGTTCTTC.

The V and J genes are TRBV6-1 and TRBJ1-1; 7 nucleotides line up with TRBD1. From germline, CDR1 is MNHNS and CDR2 SASEGT. The CDR3 is 10 amino acids. After removal of 10 bases from V and 8 bases from J, the junction contained 4 bases not matched to a gene. The CDR3 reads CAIDRAEAFF. The DNA of the CDR3 is TGTGCCATCGACAGGGCCGAAGCTTTCTTT.

The chain has TRBV6-1 and TRBJ1-6; TRBD1 aligns across 7 bases. The CDR3 extends over 14 amino acids. The germline gives CDR1 MNHNS, CDR2 SASEGT. V lost 7 bases and J lost 9; bases outside the gene matches: 9. DNA of the CDR3: TGTGCCAGCACCAACGACAGGGTCGTTTCACCCCTCCACTTT. It translates to CASTNDRVVSPLHF.